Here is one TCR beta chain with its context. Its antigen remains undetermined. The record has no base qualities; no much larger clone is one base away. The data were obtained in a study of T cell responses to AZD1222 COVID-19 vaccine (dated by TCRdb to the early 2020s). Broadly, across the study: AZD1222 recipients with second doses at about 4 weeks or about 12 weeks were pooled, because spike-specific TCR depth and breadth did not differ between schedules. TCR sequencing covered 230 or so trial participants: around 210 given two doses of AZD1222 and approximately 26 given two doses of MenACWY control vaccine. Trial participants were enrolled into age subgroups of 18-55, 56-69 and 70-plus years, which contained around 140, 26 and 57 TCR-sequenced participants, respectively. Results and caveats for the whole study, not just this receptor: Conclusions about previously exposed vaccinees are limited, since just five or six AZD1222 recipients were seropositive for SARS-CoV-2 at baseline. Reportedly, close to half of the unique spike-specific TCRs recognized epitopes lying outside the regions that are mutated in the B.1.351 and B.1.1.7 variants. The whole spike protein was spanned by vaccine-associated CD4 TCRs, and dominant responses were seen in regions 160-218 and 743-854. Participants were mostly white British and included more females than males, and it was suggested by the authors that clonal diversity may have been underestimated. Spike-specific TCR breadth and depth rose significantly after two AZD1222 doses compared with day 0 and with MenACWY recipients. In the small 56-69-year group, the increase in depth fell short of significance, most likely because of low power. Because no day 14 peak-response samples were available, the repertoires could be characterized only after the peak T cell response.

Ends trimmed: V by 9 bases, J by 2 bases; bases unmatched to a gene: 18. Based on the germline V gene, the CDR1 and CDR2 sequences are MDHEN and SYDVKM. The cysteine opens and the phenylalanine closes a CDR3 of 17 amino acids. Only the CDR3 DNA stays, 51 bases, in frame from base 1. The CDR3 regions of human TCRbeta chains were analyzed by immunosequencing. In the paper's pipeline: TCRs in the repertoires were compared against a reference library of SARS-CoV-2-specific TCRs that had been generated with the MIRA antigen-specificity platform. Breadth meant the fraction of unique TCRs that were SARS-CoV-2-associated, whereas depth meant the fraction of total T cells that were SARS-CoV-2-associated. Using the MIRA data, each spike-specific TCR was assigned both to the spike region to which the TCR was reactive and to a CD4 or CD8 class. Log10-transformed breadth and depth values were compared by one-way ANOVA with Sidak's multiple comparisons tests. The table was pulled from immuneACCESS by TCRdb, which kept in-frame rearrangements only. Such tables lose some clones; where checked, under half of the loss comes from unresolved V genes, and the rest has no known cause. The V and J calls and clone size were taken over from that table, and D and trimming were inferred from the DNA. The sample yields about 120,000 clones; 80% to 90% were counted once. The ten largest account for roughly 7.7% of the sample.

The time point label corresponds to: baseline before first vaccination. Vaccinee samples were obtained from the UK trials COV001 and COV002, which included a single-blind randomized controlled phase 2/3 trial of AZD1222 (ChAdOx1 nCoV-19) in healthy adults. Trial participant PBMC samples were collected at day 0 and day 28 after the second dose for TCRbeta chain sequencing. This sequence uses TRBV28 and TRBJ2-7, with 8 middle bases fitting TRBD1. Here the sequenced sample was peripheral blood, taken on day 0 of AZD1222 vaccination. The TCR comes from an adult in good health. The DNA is TGTGCCAGTATACCCGGGACAGGCCCCTTTCGGGCCTACGAGCAGTACTTC. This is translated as CASIPGTGPFRAYEQYF.